This T cell receptor beta chain was identified in a study of T cell responses to AZD1222 COVID-19 vaccine. About this clone itself: The antigen remains undetermined.

Produced via immunoSEQ multiplex PCR; TCRdb's table is partial and in-frame only. The data hold 150,000 to 200,000 clones, with about 91% observed a single time. Findings of the study overall: At baseline, just five to seven AZD1222 recipients tested seropositive.

The CDR3 sequence is 13 residues long. Between the trimmed V and J ends, which lost 4 bases and 8 bases, there was a span of 15 bases. CDR1 SGHRS and CDR2 YFSETQ come from the germline V gene. The rearrangement uses TRBV5-1 and TRBJ1-2; tentative D call: TRBD1 (5 bases). The sequence came from an adult in good health. Sequencing used peripheral blood, obtained on day 0 of AZD1222 vaccination. This CDR3 reads CASSPGTERGYTF. The CDR3 region has the DNA TGCGCCAGCAGCCCTGGGACCGAGCGAGGCTACACCTTC.